Sequencing of this TCR beta chain was carried out in a study of blood T cell repertoires in COVID-19. Study at large: Specimens from acute and convalescent COVID-19 originated in the United States, Italy and Spain. T cells, B-cell-depleted T cells, or PBMCs supplied cDNA or gDNA.

Study processing details: Estimates of nucleated cell counts were drawn from the amplification of reference gene primers. The protocol was immunoSEQ multiplex PCR, while the TCRdb copy is restricted to in-frame clones and leaves out a portion. For V, J and clone size, that table is used; D and trimming come from the DNA. The repertoire consists of 250,000 or so clones, with 70% to 90% occurring once and the leading ten covering around 6.5%. V was trimmed by 4 bases and J by 6 bases, leaving 16 bases between them. Germline CDR1 is SGHRS and CDR2 is YFSETQ. The CDR3 is made up of 15 amino acids. Sequenced input: peripheral blood. The sequence was obtained from a woman aged 60-75 years with active or convalescent COVID-19. This rearrangement joins TRBV5-1 to TRBJ2-2; D is possibly TRBD1 (6 bases). The CDR3, as DNA: TGCGCCAGCAGCGTTACGGACAGTCTCGCCGGGGAGCTGTTTTTT. This sequence encodes CASSVTDSLAGELFF.